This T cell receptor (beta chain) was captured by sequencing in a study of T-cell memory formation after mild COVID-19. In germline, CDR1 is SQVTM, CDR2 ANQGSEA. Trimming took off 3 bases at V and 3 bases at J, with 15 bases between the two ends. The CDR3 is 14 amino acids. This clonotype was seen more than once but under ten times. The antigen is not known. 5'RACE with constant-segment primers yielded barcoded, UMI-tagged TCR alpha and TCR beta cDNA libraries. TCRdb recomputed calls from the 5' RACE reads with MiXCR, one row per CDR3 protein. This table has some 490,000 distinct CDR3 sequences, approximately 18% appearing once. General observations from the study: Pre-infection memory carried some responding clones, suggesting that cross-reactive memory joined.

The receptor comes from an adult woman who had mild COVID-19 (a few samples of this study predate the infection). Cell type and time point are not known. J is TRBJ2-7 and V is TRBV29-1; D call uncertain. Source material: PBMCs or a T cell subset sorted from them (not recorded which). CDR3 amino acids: CSVERSAPSYEQYF. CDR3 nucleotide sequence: TGCAGCGTTGAGAGGTCAGCTCCAAGCTACGAGCAGTACTTC.